The 26 T cell receptor beta chains in this list originate from one sample, sequenced in a study of blood T cell repertoires in COVID-19. Measured with immunoSEQ multiplex PCR; TCRdb has only the in-frame clones, and not every one. The sample includes 250,000 to 300,000 clones, approximately 87% of them seen just once. The sample taken for sequencing was peripheral blood. These receptors were obtained from a woman in her 30s with COVID-19, enrolled during active disease.

The DNA for the CDR3 is TGTGCCAGCTCACCATCTGGCAGGGCAGAGACCCAGTACTTC. Translated: CASSPSGRAETQYF. This chain links TRBV18 with TRBJ2-5; D may be TRBD1 (5 bases). Germline values: CDR1 KGHSH, CDR2 LQKENI. Deletions cut 2 bases from V and 4 bases from J, with 11 bases between. This CDR3 is built from 14 residues.

This clone was picked up one time. The chain joins TRBV6-5 to TRBJ1-4; D possibly corresponds to TRBD1 (5 bases). Germline V gene data show CDR1 as MNHEY and CDR2 as SVGAGI. The CDR3 contains 14 residues. Deletions cut 3 bases from V and 7 bases from J, with 12 bases between. Here the CDR3 reads CASSYMGGGEKLFF. The CDR3 DNA sequence: TGTGCCAGCAGTTATATGGGGGGGGGTGAAAAACTGTTTTTT.

This clone has a single count. The chain carries TRBV7-9 and TRBJ1-6; 7 nucleotides agree with TRBD1. The CDR3 spans 15 residues. Looked up from germline, CDR1 is SEHNR and CDR2 is FQNEAQ (reference sequence). Germline trimming cut 2 bases from V and 8 bases from J; bases unmatched to any gene: 6. Written as DNA, the CDR3 is TGTGCCAGCAGCTTATCGGGGGACAGACATTCACCCCTCCACTTT. The encoded protein is CASSLSGDRHSPLHF.

To note about this clone: In the same sample, other DNA sequences code for this CDR3. The chain uses TRBV27 and TRBJ1-2; 7 bases align to TRBD1. Germline trimming cut 2 bases from V and 4 bases from J; bases unmatched to any gene: 4. CDR1 and CDR2 from the germline V gene are MNHEY and SMNVEV (reference sequence). The CDR3 length is 14 residues. This CDR3 is CASSLRGQSYGYTF. The DNA for the CDR3 is TGTGCCAGCAGTTTAAGGGGGCAGTCCTATGGCTACACCTTC.

This clone was seen a single time. This rearrangement joins TRBV28 to TRBJ2-7, with D possibly being TRBD2 (6 bases). CDR1 and CDR2 from the germline V gene are MDHEN and SYDVKM. The V end was cut by 2 bases, the J end by 2 bases, with 13 bases between. The CDR3 length is 15 residues. The CDR3 loop is CASSLRRDGAYEQYF. Written as DNA, the CDR3 is TGTGCCAGCAGTTTAAGGAGGGACGGAGCCTACGAGCAGTACTTC.

Here the CDR3 reads CASHSKLGLANEKLFF. The DNA of the CDR3 is TGTGCCAGCCACTCGAAATTGGGACTAGCTAATGAAAAACTGTTTTTT. V gene TRBV2 combines with J gene TRBJ1-4; D perhaps matches TRBD1 (5 bases). Trimming cost V 8 bases and J 3 bases, with 19 bases left between them. Germline V lookup: CDR1 SNHLY, CDR2 FYNNEI. The CDR3 runs 16 residues.

On this clone: Additional DNA sequences in this sample encode the identical CDR3. The chain employs TRBV5-6 and TRBJ1-2; 7 nucleotides line up with TRBD1. The germline V gene has CDR1 SGHDT and CDR2 YYEEEE. This CDR3 has 13 amino acids. With V trimmed by 0 bases and J by 7 bases, 3 bases remained unmatched. CDR3 DNA sequence: TGTGCCAGCAGCTTGGGACAGGGTGGTGGCTACACCTTC. Protein: CASSLGQGGGYTF. Using reference TRBV5-6 and TRBJ1-2 for the parts outside the CDR3, the full variable domain is DAGVTQSPTHLIKTRGQQVTLRCSPKSGHDTVSWYQQALGQGPQFIFQYYEEEERQRGNFPDRFSGHQFPNYSSELNVNALLLGDSALYLCASSLGQGGGYTFGSGTRLTVV.

This clone is a singleton in its sample. The chain recombines TRBV3-1 (or the pseudogene TRBV3-2) with TRBJ2-5; possibly TRBD1 for D (6 bases). CDR1 LGHDT and CDR2 YNNKEL come from the germline V gene (reference sequence). The CDR3 has 17 amino acids. V was shortened by 0 bases and J by 2 bases, with 16 bases between the two germline ends. This CDR3 reads CASSQEGYRVEQETQYF. CDR3 DNA: TGTGCCAGCAGCCAAGAGGGGTACAGGGTGGAACAAGAGACCCAGTACTTC.

V usage is TRBV2 and J usage is TRBJ1-1, with TRBD1 matching 9 bases. The CDR3 loop spans 14 amino acids. Germline CDR1 reads SNHLY; CDR2 reads FYNNEI. The V and J ends lost 7 bases and 5 bases, in that order; junction bases with no gene match: 8. CDR3 nucleotides: TGTGCCAGCATGGGACAGGGCCTGGGAACTGAAGCTTTCTTT. Protein: CASMGQGLGTEAFF.

The chain is built from TRBV6-6 and TRBJ1-5; D is uncertain. CDR3 length: 15 residues. Germline CDR1 MNHNY, CDR2 SVGAGI (reference sequence). Trimming left V 6 bases short and J 1 base short, with 13 bases between. CDR3 DNA: TGTGCCAGCAGGAACAGCCTAAGGAGCAATCAGCCCCAGCATTTT. Translated: CASRNSLRSNQPQHF.

The V and J genes are TRBV11-2 and TRBJ1-6; TRBD1 is a possible D gene (6 bases). CDR3 length: 16 amino acids. Trimming took off 0 bases at V and 6 bases at J, with 12 bases between the two ends. Germline V gene sequence: CDR1 SGHAT, CDR2 FQNNGV. The CDR3 DNA follows: TGTGCCAGCAGCTTAGAAGGGACATGGGTTAATTCACCCCTCCACTTT. Its protein product is CASSLEGTWVNSPLHF.

V usage is TRBV4-1 and J usage is TRBJ1-4; possibly TRBD1 for D (5 bases). CDR1 and CDR2 (germline): MGHRA, YSYEKL. V was cut by 2 bases and J by 8 bases, with 21 bases left in between. The CDR3 spans 17 residues. CDR3 nucleotide sequence: TGCGCCAGCAGCCAACCTAACCGGGGGAAGGTGAGGGAAAAACTGTTTTTT. Its translation: CASSQPNRGKVREKLFF.

V gene TRBV12-1 combines with J gene TRBJ1-4. TRBV12-1 is termed a pseudogene. The CDR3 extends over 15 amino acids. The CDR3 bases are TGTGCCAGCAGCTTTGAACGGCGGATTAATGAAAAACTGTTTTTT. This encodes CASSFERRINEKLFF.

This chain joins TRBV27 and TRBJ2-7; 9 bases are shared with TRBD1. The ends lost 7 bases at V and 2 bases at J; junction bases unmatched: 3. This CDR3 is built from 13 residues. Germline CDR1 is MNHEY and CDR2 is SMNVEV (reference sequence). The CDR3 sequence: CASMRQGAYEQYF. CDR3 in DNA: TGTGCCAGCATGCGACAGGGGGCCTACGAGCAGTACTTC.

This rearrangement joins TRBV18 to TRBJ1-1; no clear D gene. CDR3 length equals 14 residues. From germline, CDR1 is KGHSH and CDR2 LQKENI. The V gene lost 3 bases and the J gene lost 7 bases, with 15 bases spanning the gap. The CDR3 sequence is CASSPHPFVGEAFF. The CDR3 bases are TGTGCCAGCTCACCGCACCCCTTTGTCGGTGAAGCTTTCTTT.

This sequence joins TRBV11-2 and TRBJ1-4; possibly TRBD1 for D (5 bases). Germline lookup yields CDR1 SGHAT and CDR2 FQNNGV. V was pared by 5 bases and J by 7 bases, with 17 bases between. CDR3 length: 15 residues. The DNA for the CDR3 is TGTGCCAGCAGCGGAGGCGGGGGGTGGAGTGAAAAACTGTTTTTT. Translation: CASSGGGGWSEKLFF. The variable domain in full, with the rest retrieved from reference TRBV11-2 and TRBJ1-4, is EAGVAQSPRYKIIEKRQSVAFWCNPISGHATLYWYQQILGQGPKLLIQFQNNGVVDDSQLPKDRFSAERLKGVDSTLKIQPAKLEDSAVYLCASSGGGGWSEKLFFGSGTQLSVL.

This clone was picked up one time. The chain joins TRBV6-4 to TRBJ2-3; 7 bases agree with TRBD2. Germline V gene sequence: CDR1 MRHNA, CDR2 SNTAGT. The ends lost 6 bases at V and 2 bases at J; junction bases unmatched: 5. The CDR3 consists of 14 residues. In DNA form, the CDR3 reads TGTGCCAGCAGAGCGGGGCTAAACACAGATACGCAGTATTTT. This encodes CASRAGLNTDTQYF.

This chain uses TRBV6-7 with TRBJ1-2; the D is unclear. TRBV6-7 is an ORF, and what it does is uncertain. The ends were cut back, 0 bases at V and 5 bases at J, with 25 bases in the middle. There are 19 residues in the CDR3. The CDR3 protein is CASSYSISSFPGRGYGYTF. The CDR3 DNA reads TGTGCCAGCAGTTACTCGATTTCTTCGTTCCCCGGCCGGGGATATGGCTACACCTTC.

The V and J genes are TRBV5-8 and TRBJ1-5; D unresolved. Deletions cut 7 bases from V and 1 base from J, with 15 bases between. The V gene's germline CDR1 is SGHTS and CDR2 YDEGEE. The CDR3 is 15 residues long. The chain's CDR3 is CASGGSRSSNQPQHF. CDR3 DNA sequence: TGTGCCAGCGGCGGGTCAAGGTCAAGCAATCAGCCCCAGCATTTT.

This rearrangement joins TRBV18 to TRBJ1-1; D possibly corresponds to TRBD1 (6 bases). The V end lost 3 bases, the J end lost 0 bases, and 8 bases lay between the germline ends. CDR1 KGHSH and CDR2 LQKENI come from the germline V gene. The CDR3 is 14 residues long. CDR3 in DNA: TGTGCCAGCTCACCCTGGGGGCTGAACACTGAAGCTTTCTTT. Its translation: CASSPWGLNTEAFF.

V is TRBV5-5 and J is TRBJ1-3, with TRBD1 matching 7 bases. In germline, CDR1 is SGHKS, CDR2 YYEKEE (reference sequence). Trimming cost V 4 bases and J 1 base; bases outside gene matches: 11. This CDR3 contains 17 residues. The CDR3 nucleotides read TGTGCCAGCAGCCCACAACTGACAGGGATTTCTGGAAACACCATATATTTT. Translated, it gives CASSPQLTGISGNTIYF. Looking up the rest from reference TRBV5-5 and TRBJ1-3 gives the full variable domain: DAGVTQSPTHLIKTRGQQVTLRCSPISGHKSVSWYQQVLGQGPQFIFQYYEKEERGRGNFPDRFSARQFPNYSSELNVNALLLGDSALYLCASSPQLTGISGNTIYFGEGSWLTVV.

This chain links TRBV7-8 with TRBJ2-5; TRBD1 is a possible D gene (6 bases). The CDR3 covers 14 residues. CDR1 is SGHVS and CDR2 is FQNEAQ in the germline V gene. V was cut by 1 base and J by 5 bases, with 11 bases left in between. The CDR3 here is CASSLDRAGETQYF. As DNA, the CDR3 is TGTGCCAGCAGCTTAGACAGGGCCGGGGAGACCCAGTACTTC.

The chain recombines TRBV7-9 with TRBJ2-2, with D possibly TRBD1 on 6 matching bases. This CDR3 is 16 amino acids long. The germline V and J ends were trimmed by 1 base and 0 bases, with 9 bases remaining between them. In germline, CDR1 is SEHNR, CDR2 FQNEAQ (reference sequence). The CDR3 sequence is CASSLDPGANTGELFF. CDR3 bases: TGTGCCAGCAGCTTAGATCCAGGGGCGAACACCGGGGAGCTGTTTTTT.

The chain couples TRBV5-1 to TRBJ1-1; D is undetermined. Per the germline V gene, CDR1 is SGHRS and CDR2 is YFSETQ. The CDR3 sequence is 13 residues long. V gave up 5 bases and J gave up 1 base, with 9 bases separating them. CDR3 residues: CASSEVGNTEAFF. The CDR3 nucleotides are TGCGCCAGCAGTGAGGTCGGGAACACTGAAGCTTTCTTT.

J is TRBJ2-7 and V is TRBV6-5; the D gene is possibly TRBD1 (6 bases). Germline V gene lookup returns CDR1 MNHEY and CDR2 SVGAGI. This CDR3 has 15 amino acids. V was shortened by 2 bases and J by 3 bases, with 14 bases between the two germline ends. The CDR3 is CASSYVAGDLYEQYF. The DNA of the CDR3 is TGTGCCAGCAGTTACGTGGCAGGGGACCTCTACGAGCAGTACTTC.

The chain is built from TRBV23-1 and TRBJ2-5, with TRBD1 identical over 7 bases. TRBV23-1 is known as an ORF, though its function is uncertain. This CDR3 is 14 amino acids long. V was pared by 4 bases and J by 2 bases, with 4 bases of the junction left unmatched. CDR3 loop: CASSPQGQQETQYF. CDR3 in DNA: TGCGCCAGCAGTCCCCAGGGACAGCAAGAGACCCAGTACTTC.